The text below deals with one T cell receptor beta chain. Its specificity is not known. These data belong to a study of cytomegalovirus exposure and HLA in healthy donors. The PCR was carried out with 60 Vbeta primers and 13 Jbeta primers. Sequencing was performed with immunoSEQ multiplex PCR; in TCRdb, only in-frame clones are kept and a portion is missing. The data hold over 80,000 clones, with 65% to 75% observed a single time. The length of the CDR3 is 18 residues. The J segment lost 4 bases and the V segment lost 0 bases, leaving 13 bases of the junction unmatched. Germline V lookup: CDR1 SGHAT, CDR2 FQNNGV. Regarding the study as a whole: TCR beta chain V- and J-gene trimming was linked, in a later analysis, to a missense variant in DCLRE1C. Rare TCR sequences dominated, though some public TCRs recurred in many donors. It was reported that TCR beta sequences correctly inferred the HLA-A and HLA-B alleles for most subjects.

Source material: PBMCs. The rearrangement links TRBV11-2 to TRBJ2-5, with TRBD2 matching 8 bases. The clonotype comes from a female donor in good health and CMV-seropositive. The CDR3 protein is CASSLDPRPGLDGETQYF. The CDR3 DNA reads TGTGCCAGCAGCTTAGATCCCAGGCCGGGACTAGATGGAGAGACCCAGTACTTC.